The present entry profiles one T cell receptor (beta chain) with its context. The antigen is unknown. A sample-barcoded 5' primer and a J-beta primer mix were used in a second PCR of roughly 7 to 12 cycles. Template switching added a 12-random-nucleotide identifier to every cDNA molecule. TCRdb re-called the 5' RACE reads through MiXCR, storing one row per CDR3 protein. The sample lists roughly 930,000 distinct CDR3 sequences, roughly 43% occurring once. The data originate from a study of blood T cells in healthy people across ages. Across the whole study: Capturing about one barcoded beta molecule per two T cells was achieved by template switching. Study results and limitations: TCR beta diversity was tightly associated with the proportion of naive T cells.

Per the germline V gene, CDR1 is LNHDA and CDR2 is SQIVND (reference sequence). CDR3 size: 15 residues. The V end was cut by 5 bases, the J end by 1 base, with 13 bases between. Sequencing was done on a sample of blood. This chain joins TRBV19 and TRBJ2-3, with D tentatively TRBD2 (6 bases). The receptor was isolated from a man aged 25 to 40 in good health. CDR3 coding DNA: TGTGCCAGTAGTTTCCAGGCGGGGCGCACAGATACGCAGTATTTT. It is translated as CASSFQAGRTDTQYF.